This T cell receptor (beta chain) was identified in a study of blood T cell repertoires in COVID-19 (dated by TCRdb to the early 2020s). Background for the entire study: Samples from collaborators originated in the United States, Italy and Spain and spanned both the acute and convalescent phases of COVID-19. The material from the prospective study consisted of cDNA or gDNA derived from T cells, B-cell-depleted T cells, or PBMCs. Subjects who had been exposed to COVID-19, were actively infected with it, or had recovered from it provided the deeply sampled blood TCRbeta repertoires that made up the dataset. The repertoires were released in a freely available public database meant as a resource for research on the immune response to SARS-CoV-2. Samples came from the ongoing ImmuneRACE study (first 160 participants) plus 1,254 subjects from 6 global collaborators. The sample metadata nearly always contained a de-identified subject ID, COVID-19 status, age in years and sex. Where available, HLA class I and class II types were taken from metadata supplied by the sample provider and were not determined by assay-based typing. Beyond this particular receptor, the publication reports: The amount of clinical and demographic metadata varied by source and participant and was provided uncurated.

The immunoSEQ Assay, a bias-controlled multiplex PCR, was used to amplify TCRbeta CDR3 regions from genomic DNA. The paper's processing steps were these. Within the assay, amplification of reference gene primers was used to estimate how many nucleated cells each sample contained. Sequence reads were collapsed and filtered to measure the absolute abundance of every unique TCRbeta CDR3 rearrangement. For each sample, productive Simpson clonality was calculated by taking the square root of Simpson's diversity index across productive rearrangements. TCRdb carries this immuneACCESS record with in-frame sequences only. Its versions omit some clonotypes, under half of them owing to an unresolved V gene in the studies checked, with the rest unexplained. D and trimming come from the DNA, and the V and J calls and clone size come from that table. The sample records around 300,000 clones, more than 75% of which are singletons. The ten most abundant clones make up 5.3% of the sample.

A remark on this clone: Its antigen is currently not known. Base qualities are not at hand, and no much larger clone is one base apart.

The germline V gene supplies CDR1 MGHRA and CDR2 YSYEKL. There are 14 amino acids in the CDR3, from cysteine to phenylalanine inclusive. The only DNA kept is the CDR3, 42 bases in frame from the first base. V has 3 bases trimmed and J has 5 bases trimmed; junction bases matching no gene number 6. In the prospective study, participants were 18 to 89 years old, resided in about two dozen geographic areas of the United States, and were enrolled through a virtual design. In the prospective study, participants were assigned to cohorts based on the clinical history participants reported in a screening survey and a study questionnaire. Recovered participants in ImmuneRACE Cohort 3 were defined by two consecutive negative NP/OP PCR tests, clearance by a healthcare professional, or resolution of symptoms. Mobile phlebotomists in the prospective study collected whole blood, serum and a nasopharyngeal or oropharyngeal swab from every participant. Over a roughly two-month period, participants in the prospective study had the option of providing additional blood draws and questionnaires. Blood samples from the prospective study were shipped frozen or at room temperature prior to DNA extraction.

The clonotype originates from a woman in her twenties or thirties who had recovered from COVID-19. Sequenced input: PBMCs or T cells enriched from blood (not recorded which). This chain joins TRBV4-1 to TRBJ1-2, and TRBD1 matches 7 of the central bases. The CDR3 here reads CASSQPGQPYGYTF. DNA sequence: TGCGCCAGCAGCCAGCCGGGACAGCCATATGGCTACACCTTC.